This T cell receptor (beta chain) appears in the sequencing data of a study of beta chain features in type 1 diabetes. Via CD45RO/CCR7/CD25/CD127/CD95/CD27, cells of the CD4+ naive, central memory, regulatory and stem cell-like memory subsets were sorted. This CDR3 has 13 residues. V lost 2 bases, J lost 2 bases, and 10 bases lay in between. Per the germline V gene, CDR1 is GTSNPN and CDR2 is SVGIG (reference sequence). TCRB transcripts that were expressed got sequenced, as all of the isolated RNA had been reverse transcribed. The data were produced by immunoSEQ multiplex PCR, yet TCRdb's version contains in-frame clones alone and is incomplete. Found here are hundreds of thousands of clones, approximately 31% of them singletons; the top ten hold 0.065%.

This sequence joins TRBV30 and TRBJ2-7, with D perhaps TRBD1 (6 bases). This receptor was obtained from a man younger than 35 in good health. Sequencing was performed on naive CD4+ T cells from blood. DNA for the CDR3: TGTGCCTGGAGTCAGGGGAGCACCTACGAGCAGTACTTC. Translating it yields CAWSQGSTYEQYF.